These T cell receptor beta chains were read from a single sample in a study of early T cells in non-severe SARS-CoV-2 infection. TCRdb reprocessed the 5' RACE reads via MiXCR and lists one record per CDR3 protein. Found here are around 40,000 distinct CDR3 sequences, 6.3% of them singletons; the top ten hold 4.5% to 7.5%. The sample consisted of whole blood. The receptors were gathered from an adult who was a healthcare worker with PCR-confirmed SARS-CoV-2 infection or an uninfected control (not recorded which). The CDR3 runs from the conserved cysteine through the conserved F or W. The D gene is left open where the match is weak. The size of a clone is reported for some rows only, either as once, few or many, or as a class for expanded clones.

V gene: TRBV11-2
J gene: TRBJ2-1
D gene: TRBD2
clone size: few
CDR3 DNA: TGTGCCAGCAGCCGGGCGGGAGGGCCGGTCGATGAGCAGTTCTTC
CDR3 protein: CASSRAGGPVDEQFF

V gene: TRBV20-1
J gene: TRBJ2-7
D gene: TRBD2
clone size: NA
CDR3 DNA: TGCAGTGCTAGAGATCCAGGCACTAGCGGGTCCTACGAGCAGTACTTC
CDR3 protein: CSARDPGTSGSYEQYF

V gene: TRBV9
J gene: TRBJ2-1
D gene: NA
clone size: NA
CDR3 DNA: TGTGCCAGCAGCGTAGTATCTGTTAGCTCCTACAATGAGCAGTTCTTC
CDR3 protein: CASSVVSVSSYNEQFF

V gene: TRBV3-1
J gene: TRBJ2-1
D gene: TRBD2
clone size: many
CDR3 DNA: TGTGCCAGCAGCCCCTCCGGGTTAGCGGGTGGCAGCTCCTACAATGAGCAGTTCTTC
CDR3 protein: CASSPSGLAGGSSYNEQFF

V gene: TRBV12-3/TRBV12-4
J gene: TRBJ1-2
D gene: NA
clone size: medium-sized
CDR3 DNA: TGTGCCAGCAGTTTACAGCCCCACTATGGCTACACCTTC
CDR3 protein: CASSLQPHYGYTF

V gene: TRBV6-2/TRBV6-3
J gene: TRBJ1-1
D gene: NA
clone size: few
CDR3 DNA: TGTGCCAGCAGCCCACCGGGAGAGGTGAACACTGAAGCTTTCTTT
CDR3 protein: CASSPPGEVNTEAFF

V gene: TRBV20-1
J gene: TRBJ2-7
D gene: TRBD2
clone size: NA
CDR3 DNA: TGCAGTGCTGGGACTAGCGGTTACGAGCAGTACTTC
CDR3 protein: CSAGTSGYEQYF

V gene: TRBV18
J gene: TRBJ1-1
D gene: NA
clone size: many
CDR3 DNA: TGTGCCAGCTCACCACCAGAGGCTGAAGCTTTCTTT
CDR3 protein: CASSPPEAEAFF

V gene: TRBV19
J gene: TRBJ1-1
D gene: NA
clone size: many
CDR3 DNA: TGTGCCAGTAGTCCGTATCAGGACACAAACACTGAAGCTTTCTTT
CDR3 protein: CASSPYQDTNTEAFF

V gene: TRBV7-9
J gene: TRBJ1-5
D gene: NA
clone size: NA
CDR3 DNA: TGTGCCAGCAGCTTAGGGCAGGGTCTAACGGAACTCCAGCATTTT
CDR3 protein: CASSLGQGLTELQHF

V gene: TRBV11-2
J gene: TRBJ2-7
D gene: NA
clone size: few
CDR3 DNA: TGTGCCAGCAGCGAGGGACGGGCCTACGAGCAGTACTTC
CDR3 protein: CASSEGRAYEQYF

V gene: TRBV19
J gene: TRBJ2-7
D gene: TRBD1
clone size: many
CDR3 DNA: TGTGCCAGTAGTCTCGGGACAGCCTACGAGCAGTACTTC
CDR3 protein: CASSLGTAYEQYF

V gene: TRBV29-1
J gene: TRBJ2-1
D gene: NA
clone size: NA
CDR3 DNA: TGCAGCGGTGACGGGGCAGGGCACAATGAGCAGTTCTTC
CDR3 protein: CSGDGAGHNEQFF

V gene: TRBV28
J gene: TRBJ1-1
D gene: NA
clone size: many
CDR3 DNA: TGTGCCAGCAGTTCCCCAGGCCCCAACACTGAAGCTTTCTTT
CDR3 protein: CASSSPGPNTEAFF

V gene: TRBV28
J gene: TRBJ2-1
D gene: TRBD2
clone size: NA
CDR3 DNA: TGTGCCAGCGTACCCCGGGACTATAAGCACAATGAGCAGTTCTTC
CDR3 protein: CASVPRDYKHNEQFF

V gene: TRBV12-3/TRBV12-4
J gene: TRBJ2-3
D gene: TRBD2
clone size: many
CDR3 DNA: TGTGCCAGCAGTAGCGGGGGCCCGGACACGCAGTATTTT
CDR3 protein: CASSSGGPDTQYF

V gene: TRBV5-1
J gene: TRBJ2-1
D gene: NA
clone size: many
CDR3 DNA: TGCGCCAGCAGCCCTGACAATGAGCAGTTCTTC
CDR3 protein: CASSPDNEQFF

V gene: TRBV6-5
J gene: TRBJ2-1
D gene: NA
clone size: few
CDR3 DNA: TGTGCCAGCAGTCCCGGGACTCTCGCCTACAATGAGCAGTTCTTC
CDR3 protein: CASSPGTLAYNEQFF

V gene: TRBV21-1
J gene: TRBJ2-7
D gene: NA
clone size: few
CDR3 DNA: TGTGCCAGCAGCAAAGGGGGGACAGGGACCGTTCCCGTCTACGAGCAGTACTTC
CDR3 protein: CASSKGGTGTVPVYEQYF

V gene: TRBV11-2
J gene: TRBJ2-4
D gene: TRBD1
clone size: many
CDR3 DNA: TGTGCCAGCACCCCCGGACAGGGATCAAACATTCAGTACTTC
CDR3 protein: CASTPGQGSNIQYF

V gene: TRBV11-3
J gene: TRBJ2-1
D gene: NA
clone size: many
CDR3 DNA: TGTGCCAGCAGCTTAGACCCGCGGGTTGAGCAGTTCTTC
CDR3 protein: CASSLDPRVEQFF

V gene: TRBV29-1
J gene: TRBJ1-1
D gene: NA
clone size: few
CDR3 DNA: TGCAGCGTTGAGAAGGGTATGAACACTGAAGCTTTCTTT
CDR3 protein: CSVEKGMNTEAFF

V gene: TRBV24-1
J gene: TRBJ1-1
D gene: TRBD1
clone size: many
CDR3 DNA: TGTGCCACCAGTGACCACGGGACAGGGTACGGAGCTTTCTTT
CDR3 protein: CATSDHGTGYGAFF

V gene: TRBV7-2
J gene: TRBJ2-2
D gene: NA
clone size: NA
CDR3 DNA: TGTGCCAGCAGCTTATTCTTTGGCGACACCGGGGAGCTGTTTTTT
CDR3 protein: CASSLFFGDTGELFF

V gene: TRBV15
J gene: TRBJ2-3
D gene: NA
clone size: few
CDR3 DNA: TGTGCCACCAGCAGAGAGAGCCCCGATACGCAGTATTTT
CDR3 protein: CATSRESPDTQYF

V gene: TRBV6-4
J gene: TRBJ2-1
D gene: TRBD2
clone size: many
CDR3 DNA: TGTGCCAGCAGCACCGGGACTAGCGGCGTTAATGAGCAGTTCTTC
CDR3 protein: CASSTGTSGVNEQFF